One and the same sample provided the 17 T cell receptor beta chains below, sequenced in a study of cytomegalovirus exposure and HLA in healthy donors. Sequenced by immunoSEQ multiplex PCR; TCRdb stores in-frame clones only, minus some. The data contain around 49,000 clones, about 94% of them singletons. The specimen was PBMCs. These TCRs come from a woman aged 18-30 years in good health and CMV-seropositive.

The chain employs TRBV7-2 and TRBJ2-2; 7 nucleotides line up with TRBD2. The CDR3 spans 16 residues. Germline V gives CDR1 SGHTA, CDR2 FQGNSA. V shed 5 bases, J shed 5 bases, and the junction held 11 bases outside the gene matches. The CDR3 DNA reads as TGTGCCAGCAGCCCAGTGGCAGCGGGGTGGACCGGGGAGCTGTTTTTT. It yields the protein CASSPVAAGWTGELFF.

This clone was recorded a few times. The V call is TRBV9, the J call TRBJ2-1; a possible D gene is TRBD2 (6 bases). The CDR3 consists of 20 residues. V was shortened by 0 bases and J by 6 bases, with 28 bases between the two germline ends. CDR1 SGDLS and CDR2 YYNGEE come from the germline V gene. CDR3 protein: CASSVATSTELAPRGNEQFF. CDR3 coding DNA: TGTGCCAGCAGCGTAGCTACGAGCACTGAACTAGCCCCGAGAGGCAATGAGCAGTTCTTC.

This chain links TRBV18 with TRBJ2-2, with TRBD2 identical over 7 bases. V lost 3 bases and J lost 3; bases outside the gene matches: 7. CDR1 KGHSH and CDR2 LQKENI come from the germline V gene. CDR3 length: 16 residues. DNA of the CDR3: TGTGCCAGCTCACCGCTTCCGGGAGGATACACCGGGGAGCTGTTTTTT. It is translated as CASSPLPGGYTGELFF.

V is TRBV6-1 and J is TRBJ2-1; a weak D match, TRBD2 (5 bases). Germline CDR1 is MNHNS and CDR2 is SASEGT. The CDR3 loop spans 14 amino acids. The V end was cut by 8 bases, the J end by 9 bases, with 20 bases between. The CDR3 spells CASAFSDDGTEQFF. CDR3 sequence (DNA): TGTGCCAGCGCATTTAGCGATGATGGAACTGAGCAGTTCTTC.

This sequence joins TRBV18 and TRBJ1-2; D gene unclear. Trimming left V 6 bases short and J 4 bases short, with 21 bases between. Germline assignment: CDR1 KGHSH and CDR2 LQKENI. CDR3 length equals 16 residues. The CDR3 nucleotides read TGTGCCAGCTCCCAGCAGCTGGGTGGGAGCGGCTATGGCTACACCTTC. It yields the protein CASSQQLGGSGYGYTF.

This clone turned up a few times. The chain couples TRBV19 to TRBJ1-2, with 9 bases lining up with TRBD1. The junction had 12 bases not matched to a gene; V was cut back by 9 bases and J by 7 bases. The CDR3 consists of 14 residues. Per the germline V gene, CDR1 is LNHDA and CDR2 is SQIVND (reference sequence). The CDR3 loop is CASKSRDRVGGYTF. As DNA, the CDR3 is TGTGCCAGCAAGTCCCGGGACAGGGTCGGTGGCTACACCTTC.

The chain recombines TRBV4-2 with TRBJ2-1, with TRBD2 matching over 7 bases. Germline lookup yields CDR1 LGHNA and CDR2 YNFKEQ. There are 14 residues in the CDR3. V shed 0 bases, J shed 15 bases, and the junction held 11 bases outside the gene matches. CDR3 DNA sequence: TGTGCCAGCAGCCAAGATACTAGCGACTCCCCACCGTTCTTC. Translated, it gives CASSQDTSDSPPFF.

The genes are TRBV6-5 and TRBJ1-2, with D unclear. Trimming cost V 3 bases and J 2 bases, with 13 bases left between them. The CDR3 runs 15 residues. Germline loops: CDR1 MNHEY, CDR2 SVGAGI. The CDR3 spells CASSYRRTLNYGYTF. In nucleotides, the CDR3 is TGTGCCAGCAGTTATCGGCGGACTCTCAACTATGGCTACACCTTC.

V is TRBV19 and J is TRBJ2-7; TRBD1 might be the D (5 bases). The V gene lost 9 bases and the J gene lost 2 bases, with 23 bases spanning the gap. This CDR3 comprises 16 residues. Germline V gives CDR1 LNHDA, CDR2 SQIVND (reference sequence). The CDR3 DNA sequence: TGTGCCAGGAGAATCCCGGGCAGGGAACCCCCCTACGAGCAGTACTTC. It codes for CARRIPGREPPYEQYF.

V gene TRBV19 combines with J gene TRBJ2-1; 7 bases align to TRBD1. V gave up 5 bases and J gave up 8 bases; unmatched junction bases: 21. The CDR3 contains 18 residues. Germline V CDR1 and CDR2: LNHDA, SQIVND (reference sequence). The CDR3 sequence: CASSPGRRDRLEQDEQFF. CDR3 in DNA: TGTGCCAGTAGTCCAGGACGCCGGGACAGATTGGAACAGGATGAGCAGTTCTTC.

This clone occurred once. The V gene is TRBV28, the J gene TRBJ2-3, with TRBD2 matching 8 bases. V trimming: 6 bases; J trimming: 1 base; junction bases outside the gene matches: 3. The CDR3 totals 14 residues. Germline lookup yields CDR1 MDHEN and CDR2 SYDVKM. CDR3 nucleotides: TGTGCCAGCAGCCCGACTAGCGGCACAGATACGCAGTATTTT. This gives the protein CASSPTSGTDTQYF.

This chain links TRBV29-1 with TRBJ2-1; D is undetermined. The CDR3 spans 12 residues. V was cut by 1 base and J by 7 bases, with 8 bases left in between. From germline, CDR1 is SQVTM and CDR2 ANQGSEA. The CDR3 DNA is TGCAGCGTTGAAGGGGCTGAGAATGAGCAGTTCTTC. It is translated as CSVEGAENEQFF.

The chain combines TRBV5-8 with TRBJ1-1; perhaps TRBD1 as D (5 bases). Trimming stripped 2 bases from V and 0 bases from J, with 11 bases between. The length of the CDR3 is 15 residues. The germline V gene has CDR1 SGHTS and CDR2 YDEGEE. The chain's CDR3 is CASSLKRQMNTEAFF. CDR3 coding DNA: TGTGCCAGCAGCTTAAAGCGACAGATGAACACTGAAGCTTTCTTT. Full variable domain (remainder filled in from reference TRBV5-8 and TRBJ1-1): EAGVTQSPTHLIKTRGQQATLRCSPISGHTSVYWYQQALGLGLQFLLWYDEGEERNRGNFPPRFSGRQFPNYSSELNVNALELEDSALYLCASSLKRQMNTEAFFGQGTRLTVV.

This clone was detected only once. The chain uses TRBV11-3 and TRBJ2-5, with D hard to call. Germline V gene sequence: CDR1 SGHNT, CDR2 YENEEA. Trimming pared 1 base from V and 0 bases from J, leaving 9 bases between. The CDR3 loop spans 15 amino acids. The CDR3 protein is CASSLGWPYQETQYF. The CDR3 bases are TGTGCCAGCAGCTTAGGTTGGCCGTACCAAGAGACCCAGTACTTC.

In its sample, this clone was seen once. The J gene is TRBJ1-1, the V gene TRBV29-1, with a weak D call TRBD1 (5 bases). This CDR3 is built from 13 residues. Germline values: CDR1 SQVTM, CDR2 ANQGSEA. With 7 bases removed from V and 4 bases from J, the gap between germline ends came to 16 bases. The chain's CDR3 is CSGRLGQGTEAFF. The CDR3 DNA follows: TGCAGCGGGCGGCTGGGGCAAGGCACTGAAGCTTTCTTT. The whole variable domain, filled in from reference TRBV29-1 and TRBJ1-1, reads SAVISQKPSRDICQRGTSLTIQCQVDSQVTMMFWYRQQPGQSLTLIATANQGSEATYESGFVIDKFPISRPNLTFSTLTVSNMSPEDSSIYLCSGRLGQGTEAFFGQGTRLTVV.

This chain links TRBV6-6 with TRBJ2-7, with TRBD2 matching 12 bases. This CDR3 region has 13 residues. Germline trimming cut 8 bases from V and 3 bases from J; bases unmatched to any gene: 2. Germline CDR1 and CDR2: MNHNY and SVGAGI (reference sequence). CDR3 sequence (DNA): TGTGCCAGCCGACTAGCGGGAGACTACGAGCAGTACTTC. It codes for CASRLAGDYEQYF.

The chain combines TRBV4-2 with TRBJ2-5, with TRBD2 identical over 11 bases. The CDR3 has 17 residues. Trimming took 2 bases from V and 5 from J; bases not matched to a gene: 10. Germline V lookup: CDR1 LGHNA, CDR2 YNFKEQ. The chain's CDR3 is CASSQTPSGRRAETQYF. CDR3 nucleotide sequence: TGTGCCAGCAGCCAAACCCCTAGCGGGAGGAGGGCGGAGACCCAGTACTTC.